This TCR beta chain comes out of a study of response to subunit inactivated influenza vaccine. Losses at the gene ends were 3 bases for V and 7 bases for J; bases not matched to a gene: 13. Looked up from germline, CDR1 is SGDLS and CDR2 is YYNGEE. The CDR3 runs to 16 residues. Using its own MiXCR run on the RT-PCR reads, TCRdb lists one record per CDR3 protein. The sample carries about 540,000 distinct CDR3 sequences, under 25% recorded once. These data also featured in a second study, about T cells expressing NK-cell markers. This second report adds: The TCR beta cDNA came from 5'RACE template switching with UMIs. There were seven HCMV-seropositive donors and one seronegative donor among the eight sequenced. An anti-gamma-delta TCR antibody restricted sorting to alpha-beta TCR T cells in several experiments.

This TCR derives from a middle-aged man who received an inactivated influenza vaccine. The sample consisted of CD4+ T cells sorted from PBMCs, taken approximately 12 days after vaccination. The V gene is TRBV9, the J gene TRBJ2-1; 7 positions agree with TRBD1. The CDR3: CASSARQGQEWNEQFF. As DNA, the CDR3 is TGTGCCAGCAGCGCACGACAGGGCCAAGAATGGAATGAGCAGTTCTTC.